These 7 T cell receptor beta chains share one sample of origin, sequenced in a study of blood T cell repertoires in COVID-19. The repertoire was sequenced with immunoSEQ multiplex PCR; TCRdb's copy has only in-frame clones and lacks some. The sample yields 130,000 or so clones, 75% to 90% seen once. Sequenced sample: peripheral blood. Every receptor here comes from a man between 60 and 75 years old with active or convalescent COVID-19.

This clone has more than one count but fewer than ten. The rearrangement joins TRBV2 to TRBJ1-6, with 9 positions matching TRBD1. CDR3 size: 18 residues. Germline V CDR1 and CDR2: SNHLY, FYNNEI. V lost 5 bases, J lost 6 bases, and 14 bases stayed unmatched. The CDR3 DNA reads as TGTGCCAGCAGTCCCGGGACAGGGATCGGCGTGAGTAATTCACCCCTCCACTTT. Its protein product is CASSPGTGIGVSNSPLHF.

As DNA, the CDR3 is TGTGCCAGCAGTCCCCCGGACAGCATCTACGAGCAGTACTTC. Translated: CASSPPDSIYEQYF. The V call is TRBV6-5, the J call TRBJ2-7, with D tentatively TRBD1 (6 bases). With 5 bases removed from V and 3 bases from J, the gap between germline ends came to 14 bases. In germline, CDR1 is MNHEY, CDR2 SVGAGI. The CDR3 has 14 amino acids.

The V and J genes are TRBV7-2 and TRBJ2-1; D is unresolved. The CDR3 length is 14 residues. The V end was cut by 3 bases, the J end by 9 bases, with 15 bases between. Germline loops: CDR1 SGHTA, CDR2 FQGNSA. The CDR3 sequence is CASSFNSGGGEQFF. As DNA, the CDR3 is TGTGCCAGCAGCTTCAACTCCGGTGGTGGTGAGCAGTTCTTC.

A few counts support this clone. The DNA of the CDR3 is TGTGCCAGCAGCACTCCTGACGGAACGGGTGGCTACACCTTC. It yields the protein CASSTPDGTGGYTF. The rearrangement uses TRBV3-1 (or the pseudogene TRBV3-2) and TRBJ1-2; no reliable D call. The germline gives CDR1 LGHDT, CDR2 YNNKEL (reference sequence). Trimming pared 5 bases from V and 7 bases from J, leaving 17 bases between. The CDR3 covers 14 residues.

This clone was counted only a few times. The V and J genes are TRBV6-5 and TRBJ2-1; 10 positions agree with TRBD2. V lost 0 bases to trimming and J lost 7 bases; unmatched junction nucleotides: 6. The CDR3 runs 16 residues. Germline assignment: CDR1 MNHEY and CDR2 SVGAGI. CDR3 nucleotides: TGTGCCAGCAGTTACTCGAGCGGGAGGGCCGGAAATGAGCAGTTCTTC. It encodes CASSYSSGRAGNEQFF.

The chain carries TRBV19 and TRBJ1-5; the match to TRBD1 covers 7 bases. V dropped 3 bases and J dropped 5; count of bases not matched to a gene: 10. This CDR3 contains 16 residues. Germline CDR1 is LNHDA and CDR2 is SQIVND (reference sequence). CDR3 sequence: CASSMVNRGRHQPQHF. The DNA of the CDR3 is TGTGCCAGTAGTATGGTAAACAGGGGAAGACATCAGCCCCAGCATTTT.

V and J are TRBV7-9 and TRBJ2-7, with 9 bases aligning to TRBD1. CDR1 and CDR2 (germline): SEHNR, FQNEAQ (reference sequence). The CDR3 consists of 12 residues. Losses at the gene ends were 9 bases for V and 9 bases for J; bases not matched to a gene: 9. The CDR3 sequence: CASRQGDTRQYF. The CDR3 DNA follows: TGTGCCAGTCGACAGGGGGATACGCGGCAGTACTTC.